Each of the 30 T cell receptor beta chains below was sequenced from the same sample in a study of blood T cell repertoires in COVID-19. Produced via immunoSEQ multiplex PCR; TCRdb's table is partial and in-frame only. The data contain roughly 130,000 clones, approximately 80% of them singletons. Sequencing used peripheral blood. Every receptor here comes from a man between 70 and 80 years old with acute or convalescent COVID-19.

The chain couples TRBV4-1 to TRBJ2-7; 11 bases are a match to TRBD2. CDR3 size: 14 residues. The germline CDR1 and CDR2 sequences are MGHRA and YSYEKL. With 4 bases clipped from V and 7 bases from J, the junction kept 6 bases outside the gene matches. CDR3 protein: CASSRELAGVEQYF. In DNA, the CDR3 is TGCGCCAGCAGCCGGGAACTAGCGGGGGTTGAGCAGTACTTC.

The chain carries TRBV5-1 and TRBJ1-2; no reliable D call. Trimming stripped 4 bases from V and 3 bases from J, with 10 bases between. CDR3 length: 13 residues. CDR1 is SGHRS and CDR2 is YFSETQ in the germline V gene. CDR3 region: CASSPGLDYGYTF. The CDR3 region has the DNA TGCGCCAGCAGCCCCGGACTGGACTATGGCTACACCTTC.

The genes are TRBV19 and TRBJ2-7; 13 bases are a match to TRBD2. Trimming cost V 4 bases and J 2 bases; bases outside gene matches: 2. The germline gives CDR1 LNHDA, CDR2 SQIVND (reference sequence). The CDR3 extends over 15 amino acids. CDR3 nucleotide sequence: TGTGCCAGTAGTACAACTAGCGGGGGGGCCTACGAGCAGTACTTC. Amino acids: CASSTTSGGAYEQYF.

The chain links TRBV19 to TRBJ2-3; 7 nucleotides line up with TRBD1. The CDR3 consists of 16 residues. V was pared by 5 bases and J by 3 bases, with 11 bases of the junction left unmatched. CDR1 LNHDA and CDR2 SQIVND come from the germline V gene (reference sequence). CDR3 protein: CASSDRVRSLTDTQYF. The CDR3 DNA sequence: TGTGCCAGTAGTGACAGGGTCAGGAGTTTGACAGATACGCAGTATTTT.

The chain couples TRBV10-2 to TRBJ2-4; D is perhaps TRBD2 (6 bases). Germline V CDR1 and CDR2: WSHSY, SAAADI. V was pared by 6 bases and J by 1 base, with 13 bases between. The CDR3 covers 15 residues. CDR3 DNA: TGCGCCAGCAGGGAGGGAATCGGGGCCAAAAACATTCAGTACTTC. As protein: CASREGIGAKNIQYF.

This clone was recorded a few times. This sequence joins TRBV25-1 and TRBJ2-1; the match to TRBD2 covers 7 bases. The CDR3 is 14 amino acids. V gave up 7 bases and J gave up 5 bases; unmatched junction bases: 8. Germline values: CDR1 MGHDK, CDR2 SYGVNS. The CDR3: CASNPGGWNNEQFF. The CDR3 DNA reads as TGTGCCAGCAACCCGGGGGGTTGGAACAATGAGCAGTTCTTC.

About this clone: Other DNA sequences of this sample code for an identical CDR3. The V call is TRBV7-9, the J call TRBJ1-2; D ambiguous. Trimming left V 2 bases short and J 2 bases short, with 6 bases between. Germline V gives CDR1 SEHNR, CDR2 FQNEAQ (reference sequence). This CDR3 region has 13 residues. Written as DNA, the CDR3 is TGTGCCAGCAGCTTAAACTCGAACTATGGCTACACCTTC. Residues: CASSLNSNYGYTF.

The chain recombines TRBV15 with TRBJ2-1; possible D gene TRBD1, 6 bases. The CDR3 spans 17 residues. Germline values: CDR1 LNHNV, CDR2 YYDKDF (reference sequence). The V gene lost 5 bases and the J gene lost 4 bases, with 21 bases spanning the gap. The CDR3 here is CATSSTTRDIRYNEQFF. The CDR3 region has the DNA TGTGCCACCAGCTCTACGACCCGGGACATACGATACAATGAGCAGTTCTTC.

DNA for the CDR3: TGTGCCAGCAGCCCCCGGGACAACGATAATTCACCCCTCCACTTT. Translating it yields CASSPRDNDNSPLHF. The V gene is TRBV5-5, the J gene TRBJ1-6; maybe TRBD1 (6 bases). CDR1 and CDR2 from the germline V gene are SGHKS and YYEKEE (reference sequence). There are 15 residues in the CDR3. Trimming shortened V by 4 bases and J by 5 bases, and 13 bases separated the two germline ends. Full variable domain (missing parts from reference TRBV5-5 and TRBJ1-6): DAGVTQSPTHLIKTRGQQVTLRCSPISGHKSVSWYQQVLGQGPQFIFQYYEKEERGRGNFPDRFSARQFPNYSSELNVNALLLGDSALYLCASSPRDNDNSPLHFGNGTRLTVT.

This clone was detected a few times. The V gene is TRBV2, the J gene TRBJ2-3; 9 bases line up with TRBD2. The CDR3 contains 15 residues. Per germline, CDR1 SNHLY and CDR2 FYNNEI. The junction had 11 bases not matched to a gene; V was cut back by 7 bases and J by 6 bases. The CDR3 sequence is CASTRAGGPRDTQYF. The CDR3 DNA reads TGTGCCAGCACGCGAGCGGGGGGCCCTCGGGATACGCAGTATTTT.

The rearrangement joins TRBV5-1 to TRBJ2-1; 8 nucleotides agree with TRBD2. J lost 2 bases, V lost 1 base, and 2 bases had no gene match. The CDR3 covers 15 residues. The V gene's germline CDR1 is SGHRS and CDR2 YFSETQ. The CDR3 is CASSLQAGAYNEQFF. CDR3 sequence (DNA): TGCGCCAGCAGCTTGCAAGCGGGGGCCTACAATGAGCAGTTCTTC.

The chain has TRBV10-1 and TRBJ1-4, with TRBD1 matching 8 bases. Germline CDR1 is WNHNN and CDR2 is SYGVQD (reference sequence). With V trimmed by 5 bases and J by 8 bases, 7 bases remained unmatched. This CDR3 is 14 amino acids long. The CDR3, as DNA: TGCGCCAGCAGTCTGACAGGGGAGGGAGAAAAACTGTTTTTT. Protein: CASSLTGEGEKLFF.

This clone appeared a few times. The rearrangement uses TRBV7-3 and TRBJ2-3; D is unclear. The ends were cut back, 5 bases at V and 0 bases at J, with 12 bases in the middle. This CDR3 has 15 amino acids. Germline V gives CDR1 SGHTA, CDR2 FQGTGA. CDR3 residues: CASSPLGQSTDTQYF. For the CDR3, the DNA is TGTGCCAGCAGCCCCCTGGGCCAAAGCACAGATACGCAGTATTTT.

V gene TRBV18 combines with J gene TRBJ2-2, with 8 nucleotides matching TRBD1. The CDR3 is made up of 17 amino acids. V was pared by 3 bases and J by 2 bases, with 8 bases of the junction left unmatched. CDR1 is KGHSH, CDR2 LQKENI, per germline. The CDR3 nucleotides are TGTGCCAGCTCACCGGGACAGGCAACGATAAACACCGGGGAGCTGTTTTTT. Translation gives CASSPGQATINTGELFF.

The V and J genes are TRBV10-3 and TRBJ1-5; the match to TRBD1 covers 10 bases. The V gene end was trimmed by 0 bases and the J gene end by 5 bases; junction bases not matched to a gene: 4. Per the germline V gene, CDR1 is ENHRY and CDR2 is SYGVKD. This CDR3 spans 16 amino acids. The CDR3 DNA follows: TGTGCCATCAGTGAGTCGGGGACAGGGGAATATCAGCCCCAGCATTTT. Protein sequence: CAISESGTGEYQPQHF.

This clone was picked up a small number of times. CDR3 nucleotides: TGCAGTGCTAGAGAGGGGGAGGGGCAGTTCTTC. Amino acid sequence: CSAREGEGQFF. This chain joins TRBV20-1 and TRBJ2-1, with 7 nucleotides matching TRBD2. CDR3 length equals 11 residues. Germline V gene data show CDR1 as DFQATT and CDR2 as SNEGSKA (reference sequence). The V segment lost 0 bases and the J segment 12 bases; nucleotides outside the gene matches: 2.

This clone was counted a single time. The rearrangement uses TRBV4-2 and TRBJ1-2, with D perhaps TRBD1 (5 bases). The V gene's germline CDR1 is LGHNA and CDR2 YNFKEQ. The CDR3 has 16 amino acids. V lost 1 base and J lost 7, with 19 bases in between. The CDR3 region has the DNA TGTGCCAGCAGCCAAGCTCACGGGCAGGGTTATTCTGGCTACACCTTC. It encodes CASSQAHGQGYSGYTF.

This chain links TRBV6-4 with TRBJ2-3; TRBD2 might be the D (5 bases). The germline V gene encodes CDR1 MRHNA and CDR2 SNTAGT. Trimming pared 8 bases from V and 1 base from J, leaving 10 bases between. This CDR3 has 13 residues. CDR3 protein: CASAAGGTDTQYF. CDR3 DNA sequence: TGTGCCAGCGCCGCCGGGGGCACAGATACGCAGTATTTT.

This clone was detected once. The rearrangement joins TRBV28 to TRBJ1-6, with D unclear. The CDR3 is made up of 19 amino acids. Germline V gives CDR1 MDHEN, CDR2 SYDVKM. Trimming took 5 bases from V and 2 from J, leaving 22 bases between them. The CDR3 nucleotides are TGTGCCAGCAGTCCTCTTTTTTCCTTGGAGAGGGCCTATAATTCACCCCTCCACTTT. Its protein is CASSPLFSLERAYNSPLHF.

This chain uses TRBV20-1 with TRBJ2-4; D not resolved. The CDR3 sequence is 15 residues long. Trimming shortened V by 3 bases and J by 0 bases, and 12 bases separated the two germline ends. CDR1 is DFQATT and CDR2 is SNEGSKA in the germline V gene (reference sequence). The CDR3 here is CSASHRALAKNIQYF. The CDR3 nucleotides are TGCAGTGCTAGTCACAGAGCACTAGCCAAAAACATTCAGTACTTC.

To note about this clone: The germline gene is not matched at one end of the junction; a read error may be the cause. The chain has TRBV4-1 and TRBJ2-7, with D unresolved. This CDR3 has 15 residues. The germline V gene has CDR1 MGHRA and CDR2 YSYEKL. The CDR3 reads CASSQDLTETYEQYF. The CDR3 DNA sequence: TGCGCCAGCAGCCAAGATTTGACGGAGACCTACGAGCAATACTTC.

The V and J genes are TRBV24-1 and TRBJ1-2, with 7 nucleotides matching TRBD1. The length of the CDR3 is 14 residues. The V and J ends lost 4 bases and 10 bases, in that order; junction bases with no gene match: 11. CDR1 and CDR2 (germline): KGHDR, SFDVKD. The CDR3 protein is CATSEGAQGSAYTF. The DNA for the CDR3 is TGTGCCACCAGTGAGGGGGCACAGGGGTCGGCCTACACCTTC.

A single count supports this clone. The V and J genes are TRBV4-1 and TRBJ2-1, with 9 bases lining up with TRBD2. From germline, CDR1 is MGHRA and CDR2 YSYEKL. V shed 4 bases, J shed 1 base, and the junction held 2 bases outside the gene matches. This CDR3 has 15 residues. CDR3 region: CASSRSGGSYNEQFF. DNA for the CDR3: TGCGCCAGCAGCCGTAGCGGGGGTTCCTACAATGAGCAGTTCTTC.

V gene TRBV15 combines with J gene TRBJ2-1, with TRBD1 as a possible D gene (6 bases). Per the germline V gene, CDR1 is LNHNV and CDR2 is YYDKDF (reference sequence). The CDR3 length is 15 residues. V lost 3 bases and J 2 bases, leaving 11 bases between the germline ends. DNA for the CDR3: TGTGCCACCAGCAGTGGCACAGGGCCCTACAATGAGCAGTTCTTC. Translation: CATSSGTGPYNEQFF. Looking up the rest from reference TRBV15 and TRBJ2-1 gives the full variable domain: DAMVIQNPRYQVTQFGKPVTLSCSQTLNHNVMYWYQQKSSQAPKLLFHYYDKDFNNEADTPDNFQSRRPNTSFCFLDIRSPGLGDTAMYLCATSSGTGPYNEQFFGPGTRLTVL.

The gene calls are TRBV5-6 and TRBJ1-3, with D perhaps matching TRBD1 (5 bases). The CDR3 contains 15 residues. With 1 base removed from V and 3 bases from J, the gap between germline ends came to 11 bases. Germline CDR1 SGHDT, CDR2 YYEEEE. The CDR3 DNA reads as TGTGCCAGCAGCTTGATCGGGGGTAGTGGAAACACCATATATTTT. It encodes CASSLIGGSGNTIYF. Based on the CDR3 plus reference TRBV5-6 and TRBJ1-3, the full variable domain is DAGVTQSPTHLIKTRGQQVTLRCSPKSGHDTVSWYQQALGQGPQFIFQYYEEEERQRGNFPDRFSGHQFPNYSSELNVNALLLGDSALYLCASSLIGGSGNTIYFGEGSWLTVV.

This rearrangement joins TRBV3-1 (or the pseudogene TRBV3-2) to TRBJ2-5; TRBD2 matches at 8 bases. The CDR3 spans 15 residues. Trimming removed 4 bases from V and 4 bases from J; junction bases left unmatched: 8. Looked up from germline, CDR1 is LGHDT and CDR2 is YNNKEL (reference sequence). CDR3 nucleotides: TGTGCCAGCAGCCTACCGGGGGGGGTCATAGAGACCCAGTACTTC. The encoded protein is CASSLPGGVIETQYF.

V usage is TRBV19 and J usage is TRBJ1-2; D might be TRBD1 (5 bases). Germline-derived CDR1 and CDR2 are LNHDA and SQIVND (reference sequence). The CDR3 has 15 amino acids. Trimming left V 3 bases short and J 7 bases short, with 18 bases between. The CDR3 loop reads CASSMGGSAPSGYTF. The CDR3, as DNA: TGTGCCAGTAGTATGGGGGGGTCCGCCCCCTCTGGCTACACCTTC.

The chain combines TRBV12-3 or TRBV12-4 with TRBJ1-3; D is possibly TRBD1 (6 bases). The CDR3 is 13 amino acids. Trimming cost V 8 bases and J 4 bases, with 12 bases left between them. DNA of the CDR3: TGTGCCAGCCATACAGGGTCAGGAAACACCATATATTTT. This gives the protein CASHTGSGNTIYF.

The chain has TRBV7-2 and TRBJ1-1, with D maybe TRBD1 (5 bases). V was shortened by 1 base and J by 8 bases, with 8 bases between the two germline ends. Germline assignment: CDR1 SGHTA and CDR2 FQGNSA. The CDR3 totals 12 residues. The CDR3 sequence: CASSLEGSEAFF. The CDR3 bases are TGTGCCAGCAGCTTAGAGGGGTCGGAAGCTTTCTTT.

CDR3 sequence: CASTPDRVRVAEAFF. In DNA, the CDR3 is TGTGCCAGCACACCAGACAGGGTGAGGGTGGCTGAAGCTTTCTTT. The chain carries TRBV6-5 and TRBJ1-1; 7 positions agree with TRBD1. The J segment lost 6 bases and the V segment lost 7 bases, leaving 14 bases of the junction unmatched. There are 15 residues in the CDR3. In germline, CDR1 is MNHEY, CDR2 SVGAGI.